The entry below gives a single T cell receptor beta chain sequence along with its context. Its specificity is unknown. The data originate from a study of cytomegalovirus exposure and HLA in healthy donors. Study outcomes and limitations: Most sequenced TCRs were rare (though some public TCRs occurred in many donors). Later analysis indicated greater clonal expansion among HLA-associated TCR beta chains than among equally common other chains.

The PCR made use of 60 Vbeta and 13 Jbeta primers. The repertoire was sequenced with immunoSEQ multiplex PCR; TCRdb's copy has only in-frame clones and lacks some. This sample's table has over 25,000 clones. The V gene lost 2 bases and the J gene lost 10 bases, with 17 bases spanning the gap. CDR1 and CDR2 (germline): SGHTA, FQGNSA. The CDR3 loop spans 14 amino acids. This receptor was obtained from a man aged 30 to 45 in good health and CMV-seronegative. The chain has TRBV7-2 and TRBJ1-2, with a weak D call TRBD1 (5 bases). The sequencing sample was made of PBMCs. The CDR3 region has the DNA TGTGCCAGCAGCTTAAAAGGACAAGGAACCTTCTACACCTTC. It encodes CASSLKGQGTFYTF.